This T cell receptor beta chain emerged from a study of cytomegalovirus exposure and HLA in healthy donors. Broader study findings: In vitro confirmation showed a few CMV-associated chains to be CMV antigen specific. The study listed around 150 cytomegalovirus-associated TCR beta chains.

The donors were members of the validation cohort comprising some 120 subjects, separate from the approximately 630-subject first cohort. This CDR3 has 15 amino acids. CDR1 and CDR2 (germline): SGHVS, FNYEAQ. V was cut by 0 bases and J by 5 bases, with 13 bases left in between. Notes on this clone: Its antigen is as yet unknown.

Clones were read by immunoSEQ multiplex PCR, and TCRdb kept only the in-frame ones, dropping some. Among under 200,000 clones listed, about 90% were seen once. The TCR sequence derives from a woman under 30 in good health and CMV-seropositive. The sequenced sample was PBMCs. V gene TRBV7-6 combines with J gene TRBJ2-5, with a weak D call TRBD1 (6 bases). This CDR3 is CASSLAGGEGETQYF. In nucleotides, the CDR3 is TGTGCCAGCAGCTTAGCAGGGGGTGAGGGGGAGACCCAGTACTTC.